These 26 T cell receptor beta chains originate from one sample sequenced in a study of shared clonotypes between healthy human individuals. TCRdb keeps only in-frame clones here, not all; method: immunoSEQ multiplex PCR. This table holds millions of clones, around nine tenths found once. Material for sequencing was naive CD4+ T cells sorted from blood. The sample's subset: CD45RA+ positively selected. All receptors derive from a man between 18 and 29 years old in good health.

This chain's CDR3 is CASSSPYRVDGYTF. The CDR3 coding sequence is TGTGCCAGCAGTTCCCCTTACAGGGTCGATGGCTACACCTTC. This chain joins TRBV6-5 and TRBJ1-2; the D gene is possibly TRBD1 (6 bases). The V end lost 4 bases, the J end lost 6 bases, and 15 bases lay between the germline ends. The germline CDR1 and CDR2 sequences are MNHEY and SVGAGI. The CDR3 extends over 14 amino acids.

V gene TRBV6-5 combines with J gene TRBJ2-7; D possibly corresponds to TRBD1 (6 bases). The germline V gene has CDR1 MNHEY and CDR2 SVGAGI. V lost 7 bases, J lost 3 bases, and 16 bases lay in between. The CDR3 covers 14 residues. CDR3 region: CASTDRSQIYEQYF. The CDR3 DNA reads TGTGCCAGCACCGACAGGTCCCAGATCTACGAGCAGTACTTC.

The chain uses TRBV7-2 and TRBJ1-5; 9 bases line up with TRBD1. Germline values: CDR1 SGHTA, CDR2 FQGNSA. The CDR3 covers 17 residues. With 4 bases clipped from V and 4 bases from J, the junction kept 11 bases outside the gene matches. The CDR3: CASSSGPWTGANQPQHF. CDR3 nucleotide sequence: TGTGCCAGCAGCTCAGGGCCATGGACAGGGGCGAATCAGCCCCAGCATTTT. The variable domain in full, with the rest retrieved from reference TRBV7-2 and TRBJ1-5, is GAGVSQSPSNKVTEKGKDVELRCDPISGHTALYWYRQSLGQGLEFLIYFQGNSAPDKSGLPSDRFSAERTGGSVSTLTIQRTQQEDSAVYLCASSSGPWTGANQPQHFGDGTRLSIL.

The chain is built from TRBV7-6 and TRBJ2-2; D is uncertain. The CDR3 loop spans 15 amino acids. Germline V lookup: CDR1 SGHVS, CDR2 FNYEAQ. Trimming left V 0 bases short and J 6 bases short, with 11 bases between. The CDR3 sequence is CASSLALNQAGELFF. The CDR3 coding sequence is TGTGCCAGCAGCTTAGCGCTAAATCAGGCCGGGGAGCTGTTTTTT.

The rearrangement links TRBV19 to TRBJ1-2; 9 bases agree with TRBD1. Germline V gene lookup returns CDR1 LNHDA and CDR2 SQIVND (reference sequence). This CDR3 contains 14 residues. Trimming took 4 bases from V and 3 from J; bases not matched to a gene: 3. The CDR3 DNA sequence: TGTGCCAGTAGTAGGGACAGGGCCTACTATGGCTACACCTTC. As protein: CASSRDRAYYGYTF.

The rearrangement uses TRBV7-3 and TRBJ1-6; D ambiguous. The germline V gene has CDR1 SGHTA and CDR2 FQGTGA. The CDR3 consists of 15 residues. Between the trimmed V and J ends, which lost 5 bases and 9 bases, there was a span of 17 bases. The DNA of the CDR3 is TGTGCCAGCAGCGCTTATAACGGGGAAGGTTCACCCCTCCACTTT. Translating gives CASSAYNGEGSPLHF.

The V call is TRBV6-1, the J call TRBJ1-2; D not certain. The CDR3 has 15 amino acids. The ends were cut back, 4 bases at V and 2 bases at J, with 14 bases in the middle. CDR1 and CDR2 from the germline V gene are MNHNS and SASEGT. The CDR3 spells CASSGGSRSNYGYTF. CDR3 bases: TGTGCCAGCAGTGGGGGAAGTAGGTCGAACTATGGCTACACCTTC.

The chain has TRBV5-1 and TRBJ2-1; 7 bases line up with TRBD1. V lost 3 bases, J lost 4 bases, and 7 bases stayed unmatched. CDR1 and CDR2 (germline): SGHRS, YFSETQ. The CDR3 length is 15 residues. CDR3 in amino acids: CASSSTGAPYNEQFF. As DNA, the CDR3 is TGCGCCAGCAGCTCAACAGGGGCCCCGTACAATGAGCAGTTCTTC.

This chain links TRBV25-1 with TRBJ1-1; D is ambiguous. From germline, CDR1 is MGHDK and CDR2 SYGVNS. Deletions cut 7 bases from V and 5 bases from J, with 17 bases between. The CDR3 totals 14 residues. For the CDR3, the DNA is TGTGCCAGCACTCTGACGGGGTTTGGGACTGAAGCTTTCTTT. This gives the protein CASTLTGFGTEAFF.

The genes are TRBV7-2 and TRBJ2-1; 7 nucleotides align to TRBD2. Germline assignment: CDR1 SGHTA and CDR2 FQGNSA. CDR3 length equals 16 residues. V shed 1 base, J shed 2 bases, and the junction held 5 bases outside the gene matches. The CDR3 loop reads CASSLGSGQTYNEQFF. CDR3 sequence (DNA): TGTGCCAGCAGCTTAGGTAGCGGGCAGACCTACAATGAGCAGTTCTTC.

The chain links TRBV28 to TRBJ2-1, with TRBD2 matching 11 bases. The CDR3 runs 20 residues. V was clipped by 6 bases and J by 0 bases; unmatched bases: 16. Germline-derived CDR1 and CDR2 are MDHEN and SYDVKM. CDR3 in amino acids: CASSRRLAGGRRSSYNEQFF. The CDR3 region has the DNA TGTGCCAGCAGCAGACGGCTAGCGGGGGGCCGGAGAAGCTCCTACAATGAGCAGTTCTTC.

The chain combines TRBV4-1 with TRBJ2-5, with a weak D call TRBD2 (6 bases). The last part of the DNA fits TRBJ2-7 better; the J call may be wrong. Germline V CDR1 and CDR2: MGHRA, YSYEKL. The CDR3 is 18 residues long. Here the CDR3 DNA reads TGCGCCAGCAGACGCGCTGCCCTACCGTACGGCGGGGACTACGAGCAGTACTTC. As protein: CASRRAALPYGGDYEQYF.

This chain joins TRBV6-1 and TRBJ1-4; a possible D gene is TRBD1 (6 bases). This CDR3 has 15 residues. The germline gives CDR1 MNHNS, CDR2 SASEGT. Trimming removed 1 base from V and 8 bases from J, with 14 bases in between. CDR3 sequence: CASSEGFRGSEKLFF. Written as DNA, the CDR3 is TGTGCCAGCAGTGAAGGGTTTAGGGGGAGCGAAAAACTGTTTTTT.

This CDR3 is CAWSVKGDTQYF. The CDR3 bases are TGTGCCTGGAGTGTCAAGGGGGATACGCAGTATTTT. The chain carries TRBV30 and TRBJ2-3, with D possibly matching TRBD1 (5 bases). The CDR3 loop spans 12 amino acids. Germline V gene lookup returns CDR1 GTSNPN and CDR2 SVGIG (reference sequence). Trimming removed 0 bases at V and 6 bases at J, with 7 bases between.

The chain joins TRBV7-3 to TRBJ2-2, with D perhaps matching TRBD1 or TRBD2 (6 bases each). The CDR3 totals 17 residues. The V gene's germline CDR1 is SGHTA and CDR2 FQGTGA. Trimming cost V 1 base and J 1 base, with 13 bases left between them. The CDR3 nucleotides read TGTGCCAGCAGCTTAATCGGGGGCAGGATGAACACCGGGGAGCTGTTTTTT. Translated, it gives CASSLIGGRMNTGELFF.

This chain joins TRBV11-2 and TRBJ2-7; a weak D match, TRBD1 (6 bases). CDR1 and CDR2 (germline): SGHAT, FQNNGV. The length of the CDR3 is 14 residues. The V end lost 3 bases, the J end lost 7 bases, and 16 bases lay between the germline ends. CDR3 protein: CASSLGAGRREQYF. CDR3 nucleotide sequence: TGTGCCAGCAGCTTGGGGGCGGGCCGACGGGAGCAGTACTTC.

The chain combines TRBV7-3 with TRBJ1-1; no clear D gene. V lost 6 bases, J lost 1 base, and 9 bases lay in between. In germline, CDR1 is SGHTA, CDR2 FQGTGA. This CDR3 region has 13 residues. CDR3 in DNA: TGTGCCAGCAGTGTGCTAGCGAACACTGAAGCTTTCTTT. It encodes CASSVLANTEAFF.

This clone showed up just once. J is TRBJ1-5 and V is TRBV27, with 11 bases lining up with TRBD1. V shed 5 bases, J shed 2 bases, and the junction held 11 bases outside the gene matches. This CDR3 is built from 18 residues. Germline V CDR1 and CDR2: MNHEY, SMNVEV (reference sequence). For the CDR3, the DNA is TGTGCCAGCAGTCTCTTCGGGACAGGGGGTAGGGGCAATCAGCCCCAGCATTTT. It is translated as CASSLFGTGGRGNQPQHF.

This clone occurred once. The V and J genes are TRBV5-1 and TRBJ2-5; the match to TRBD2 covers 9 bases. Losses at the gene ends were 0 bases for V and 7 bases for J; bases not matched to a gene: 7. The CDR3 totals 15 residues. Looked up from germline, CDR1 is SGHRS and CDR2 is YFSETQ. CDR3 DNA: TGCGCCAGCAGCTTGGAAGTTAGCGGGAGCGGGACCCAGTACTTC. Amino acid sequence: CASSLEVSGSGTQYF.

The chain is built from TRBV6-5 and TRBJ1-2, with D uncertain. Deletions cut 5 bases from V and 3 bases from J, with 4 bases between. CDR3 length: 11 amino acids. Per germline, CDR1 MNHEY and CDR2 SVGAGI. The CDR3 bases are TGTGCCAGCAGTAACGACTATGGCTACACCTTC. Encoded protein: CASSNDYGYTF.

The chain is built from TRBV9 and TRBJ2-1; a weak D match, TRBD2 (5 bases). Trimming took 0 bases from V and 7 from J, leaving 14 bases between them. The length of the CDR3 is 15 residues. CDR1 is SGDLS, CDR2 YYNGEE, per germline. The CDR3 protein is CASSVATETTNEQFF. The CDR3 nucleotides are TGTGCCAGCAGCGTAGCTACAGAGACTACAAATGAGCAGTTCTTC.

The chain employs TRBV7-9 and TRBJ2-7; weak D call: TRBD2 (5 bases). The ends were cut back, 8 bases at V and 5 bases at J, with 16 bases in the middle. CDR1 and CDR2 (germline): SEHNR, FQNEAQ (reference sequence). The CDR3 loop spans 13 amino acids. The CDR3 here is CASGRGSSDEQYF. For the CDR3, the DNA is TGTGCCAGCGGCCGGGGTTCCTCTGACGAGCAGTACTTC.

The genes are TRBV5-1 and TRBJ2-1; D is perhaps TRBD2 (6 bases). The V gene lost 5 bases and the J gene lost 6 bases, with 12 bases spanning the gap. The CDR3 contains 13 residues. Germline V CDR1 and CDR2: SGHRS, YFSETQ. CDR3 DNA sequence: TGCGCCAGCAGTCCCCGGGGGACCAATGAGCAGTTCTTC. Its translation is CASSPRGTNEQFF.

CDR3 loop: CASRGQGAEKLFF. The CDR3 DNA sequence: TGTGCCAGCAGGGGACAGGGGGCTGAAAAACTGTTTTTT. The chain is built from TRBV6-5 and TRBJ1-4; 12 bases agree with TRBD1. The CDR3 sequence is 13 residues long. Germline assignment: CDR1 MNHEY and CDR2 SVGAGI. With V trimmed by 6 bases and J by 7 bases, 0 bases remained unmatched.

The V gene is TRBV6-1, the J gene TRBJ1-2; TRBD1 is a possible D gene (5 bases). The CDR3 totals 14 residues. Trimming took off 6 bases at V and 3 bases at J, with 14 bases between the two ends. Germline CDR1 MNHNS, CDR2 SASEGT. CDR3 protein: CASRTTTGHYGYTF. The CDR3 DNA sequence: TGTGCCAGCAGAACAACTACGGGACACTATGGCTACACCTTC.

As DNA, the CDR3 is TGTGCCAGCAGTTACTTCCCCTGGGGGATCTACACCTTC. It yields the protein CASSYFPWGIYTF. The gene calls are TRBV6-5 and TRBJ1-2; D might be TRBD1 (5 bases). Germline CDR1 MNHEY, CDR2 SVGAGI. The ends were cut back, 1 base at V and 10 bases at J, with 13 bases in the middle. CDR3 length: 13 residues.